A single sample gave rise to the 29 T cell receptor beta chains below, sequenced in a study of T cell repertoires in cytomegalovirus infection (dated by TCRdb to about 2019). The sample's treatment or condition, from its label and the paper: in vitro stimulation with specific CMV peptide epitopes to enrich CMV-specific T cells. No antigen is known for these receptors. Sequencing instrument: Illumina HiSeq 1500. TCRdb trimmed public reads at Q25 via fastp, called clones via MiXCR and kept in-frame beta chains. Under each unique CDR3 protein, matching rows form one entry showing the most common genes and DNA. This sample is represented by 450,000 to 650,000 distinct CDR3 sequences; around 40% of them were singletons. The ten largest clones represent 48% of the sample. Specimen: cultured PBMCs, collected from culture after CMV antigen stimulation. The receptors were sampled from a human donor in good health (CMV status not recorded). Some clones in this sample may be carry-over from other donors' samples.

The chain couples TRBV2 to TRBJ2-1; 7 bases align to TRBD2. The length of the CDR3 is 13 residues. The J segment lost 3 bases and the V segment lost 7 bases, leaving 3 bases of the junction unmatched. From germline, CDR1 is SNHLY and CDR2 FYNNEI. CDR3 residues: CASNGEGYNEQFF. The DNA of the CDR3 is TGTGCCAGCAACGGGGAGGGCTACAATGAGCAGTTCTTC.

The chain employs TRBV6-1 and TRBJ2-1, with 9 bases aligning to TRBD2. Germline V gene data show CDR1 as MNHNS and CDR2 as SASEGT. V trimming: 1 base; J trimming: 10 bases; junction bases outside the gene matches: 11. The CDR3 covers 16 residues. The CDR3 coding sequence is TGTGCCAGCAGTGAAGGTGCGGGAGGGCTACTCGGGGAGCAGTTCTTC. This translates into CASSEGAGGLLGEQFF.

This clonotype was picked up many times. The chain joins TRBV7-9 to TRBJ1-1; 9 positions agree with TRBD1. V was clipped by 5 bases and J by 3 bases; unmatched bases: 7. The CDR3 length is 15 residues. From germline, CDR1 is SEHNR and CDR2 FQNEAQ (reference sequence). The CDR3, as DNA: TGTGCCAGCAGCCCGGTACAGGGGGCTTACACTGAAGCTTTCTTT. Translation gives CASSPVQGAYTEAFF.

This clonotype was found a few times. The chain has TRBV2 and TRBJ2-3; D gene unclear. V dropped 6 bases and J dropped 0 bases, with 10 bases sitting between them. This CDR3 has 14 residues. The germline CDR1 and CDR2 sequences are SNHLY and FYNNEI. CDR3 protein: CASSDVASTDTQYF. DNA for the CDR3: TGTGCCAGCAGCGACGTGGCTAGCACAGATACGCAGTATTTT. Together with reference TRBV2 and TRBJ2-3, the CDR3 gives the full variable domain: EPEVTQTPSHQVTQMGQEVILRCVPISNHLYFYWYRQILGQKVEFLVSFYNNEISEKSEIFDDQFSVERPDGSNFTLKIRSTKLEDSAMYFCASSDVASTDTQYFGPGTRLTVL.

V and J are TRBV7-9 and TRBJ2-1, with D perhaps being TRBD1 or TRBD2 (6 bases each). V lost 5 bases to trimming and J lost 10 bases, with 15 bases between them. CDR1 is SEHNR and CDR2 is FQNEAQ in the germline V gene (reference sequence). This CDR3 region has 13 residues. The CDR3 sequence: CASSRTGAGEQFF. The CDR3 DNA reads TGTGCCAGCAGCAGGACGGGGGCGGGGGAGCAGTTCTTC.

The sample holds one count of this clonotype. V gene TRBV15 combines with J gene TRBJ2-5; D is unresolved. Germline-derived CDR1 and CDR2 are LNHNV and YYDKDF (reference sequence). Trimming pared 3 bases from V and 7 bases from J, leaving 6 bases between. This CDR3 contains 11 residues. CDR3 residues: CATSSTGTQYF. The CDR3 nucleotides are TGTGCCACCAGCAGTACCGGGACCCAGTACTTC.

The chain links TRBV12-3 or TRBV12-4 to TRBJ2-3, with 10 positions matching TRBD2. The CDR3 consists of 15 residues. After removal of 6 bases from V and 2 bases from J, the junction contained 5 bases not matched to a gene. The CDR3 DNA reads as TGTGCCAGCAGCGACCTAGCGGGAGTCACAGATACGCAGTATTTT. Translation gives CASSDLAGVTDTQYF.

This clonotype has only a few counts. V and J are TRBV7-2 and TRBJ2-3, with D possibly TRBD1 on 5 matching bases. Germline V gene sequence: CDR1 SGHTA, CDR2 FQGNSA. The CDR3 is 13 amino acids. The ends were cut back, 5 bases at V and 4 bases at J, with 10 bases in the middle. The CDR3 protein is CASSGASPDTQYF. The CDR3 nucleotides are TGTGCCAGCAGCGGGGCGTCCCCAGATACGCAGTATTTT.

V usage is TRBV6-2 or TRBV6-3 and J usage is TRBJ2-2; TRBD2 agrees at 8 bases. With 8 bases clipped from V and 7 bases from J, the junction kept 15 bases outside the gene matches. Per the germline V gene, CDR1 is MNHEY and CDR2 is SVGEGT. The CDR3 spans 16 residues. This chain's CDR3 is CASEAPAGGWHGELFF. DNA for the CDR3: TGTGCCAGCGAGGCTCCCGCGGGGGGATGGCACGGGGAGCTGTTTTTT.

J is TRBJ2-2 and V is TRBV4-2; 8 positions agree with TRBD2. The CDR3 length is 16 residues. V shed 2 bases and J 2 bases; nucleotides not matched to a gene: 4. CDR1 is LGHNA and CDR2 is YNFKEQ in the germline V gene. This CDR3 reads CASSQRLAINTGELFF. Written as DNA, the CDR3 is TGTGCCAGCAGCCAAAGACTAGCGATCAACACCGGGGAGCTGTTTTTT.

This sequence joins TRBV11-2 and TRBJ1-6, with 12 nucleotides matching TRBD1. Trimming cost V 5 bases and J 6 bases; bases outside gene matches: 8. The CDR3 spans 17 residues. The germline gives CDR1 SGHAT, CDR2 FQNNGV. CDR3 sequence reads: CASSPGGTGGINSPLHF. In DNA, the CDR3 is TGTGCCAGCAGCCCAGGTGGGACAGGGGGCATTAATTCACCCCTCCACTTT.

This chain joins TRBV6-2 or TRBV6-3 and TRBJ2-5; TRBD1 or TRBD2 may be the D gene (5 bases each). CDR1 is MNHEY and CDR2 is SVGEGT in the germline V gene. The CDR3 extends over 15 amino acids. The ends were cut back, 2 bases at V and 1 base at J, with 11 bases in the middle. The DNA for the CDR3 is TGTGCCAGCAGTTACGGGGGAAGCGGCCAAGAGACCCAGTACTTC. Amino acids: CASSYGGSGQETQYF.

This clonotype occurred once. The chain carries TRBV19 and TRBJ1-5; D might be TRBD1 (5 bases). Germline V gene data show CDR1 as LNHDA and CDR2 as SQIVND (reference sequence). V lost 3 bases, J lost 3 bases, and 9 bases lay in between. CDR3 size: 14 residues. The DNA for the CDR3 is TGTGCCAGTAGTATGGGACGGATCAATCAGCCCCAGCATTTT. This translates into CASSMGRINQPQHF.

This chain uses TRBV7-2 with TRBJ1-1; 7 nucleotides agree with TRBD1. This CDR3 comprises 13 residues. Germline V gene sequence: CDR1 SGHTA, CDR2 FQGNSA. With 5 bases clipped from V and 10 bases from J, the junction kept 10 bases outside the gene matches. The CDR3 nucleotides are TGTGCCAGCAGCATGGCAGGGGGGCAGGTAGCTTTCTTT. Encoded protein: CASSMAGGQVAFF.

The rearrangement uses TRBV18 and TRBJ2-3; D is ambiguous. The CDR3 has 15 residues. The V gene's germline CDR1 is KGHSH and CDR2 LQKENI. Trimming removed 2 bases from V and 0 bases from J, with 9 bases in between. The CDR3 coding sequence is TGTGCCAGCTCACCAACCGCGGCTAGCACAGATACGCAGTATTTT. This gives the protein CASSPTAASTDTQYF.

This chain connects TRBV5-4 to TRBJ1-2; 9 bases match TRBD1. The V gene's germline CDR1 is SGHNT and CDR2 YYREEE (reference sequence). With 3 bases clipped from V and 4 bases from J, the junction kept 13 bases outside the gene matches. This CDR3 is 17 amino acids long. CDR3 bases: TGTGCCAGCAGCTCCTGGACAGGGGAGTATAGTGGCTATGGCTACACCTTC. Translated: CASSSWTGEYSGYGYTF.

This sequence joins TRBV12-3 or TRBV12-4 and TRBJ1-1; D ambiguous. The CDR3 runs 13 residues. V was clipped by 7 bases and J by 6 bases, with 15 bases between them. The CDR3 sequence is CASTTGVFSEAFF. In DNA, the CDR3 is TGTGCCAGCACTACCGGGGTTTTTTCTGAAGCTTTCTTT.

The gene calls are TRBV4-2 and TRBJ1-4; D call uncertain. Trimming removed 2 bases at V and 6 bases at J, with 16 bases between. The CDR3 consists of 16 residues. CDR1 is LGHNA and CDR2 is YNFKEQ in the germline V gene. The CDR3 sequence: CASSQRNGILDEKLFF. CDR3 coding DNA: TGTGCCAGCAGCCAACGGAACGGGATTTTGGATGAAAAACTGTTTTTT.

The J gene is TRBJ2-5, the V gene TRBV9, with D perhaps TRBD2 (6 bases). CDR1 is SGDLS and CDR2 is YYNGEE in the germline V gene. The germline V and J ends were trimmed by 1 base and 4 bases, with 20 bases remaining between them. The CDR3 has 17 amino acids. CDR3 amino acids: CASSVSLGGGAGETQYF. The CDR3, as DNA: TGTGCCAGCAGCGTATCATTAGGAGGAGGGGCCGGAGAGACCCAGTACTTC.

J is TRBJ2-7 and V is TRBV6-1; TRBD2 aligns across 13 bases. This CDR3 is built from 17 residues. CDR1 is MNHNS and CDR2 is SASEGT in the germline V gene. After removal of 5 bases from V and 6 bases from J, the junction contained 13 bases not matched to a gene. CDR3 sequence (DNA): TGTGCCAGCAGTTACCGACTAGCGGGAGGCTCCTTGACCGAGCAGTACTTC. This gives the protein CASSYRLAGGSLTEQYF.

The rearrangement uses TRBV20-1 and TRBJ2-5; 7 nucleotides line up with TRBD1. CDR1 DFQATT and CDR2 SNEGSKA come from the germline V gene (reference sequence). The CDR3 has 13 residues. The J segment lost 5 bases and the V segment lost 3 bases, leaving 6 bases of the junction unmatched. In nucleotides, the CDR3 is TGCAGTGCTAGGCTGACAGGGCGGGAGACCCAGTACTTC. Protein: CSARLTGRETQYF.

This chain joins TRBV6-2 or TRBV6-3 and TRBJ2-2; 12 bases align to TRBD2. The V gene's germline CDR1 is MNHEY and CDR2 SVGEGT. CDR3 length: 16 residues. Trimming at V came to 5 bases and at J to 7 bases, leaving 8 bases not matched to a gene. The CDR3, as DNA: TGTGCCAGCAGTCTGACCAGACTAGCGGGGGACGGGGAGCTGTTTTTT. It encodes CASSLTRLAGDGELFF.

The J gene is TRBJ1-2, the V gene TRBV3-1, with D perhaps TRBD1 (6 bases). The germline CDR1 and CDR2 sequences are LGHDT and YNNKEL (reference sequence). The CDR3 loop spans 14 amino acids. With 3 bases removed from V and 2 bases from J, the gap between germline ends came to 10 bases. The CDR3 protein is CASSHRGPNYGYTF. CDR3 DNA: TGTGCCAGCAGCCACAGGGGACCGAACTATGGCTACACCTTC.

The sample holds a few counts of this clonotype. The chain employs TRBV6-5 and TRBJ2-3; maybe TRBD1 (5 bases). Germline V lookup: CDR1 MNHEY, CDR2 SVGAGI. V was shortened by 2 bases and J by 3 bases, with 15 bases between the two germline ends. The CDR3 runs to 16 residues. CDR3 amino acids: CASSYGANIITDTQYF. The CDR3 DNA reads TGTGCCAGCAGTTACGGGGCCAATATAATAACAGATACGCAGTATTTT.

In DNA form, the CDR3 reads TGTGCTAGTGGTTTGGACTCGACCCTACGTATTCAGTACTTC. This encodes CASGLDSTLRIQYF. V is TRBV12-5 and J is TRBJ2-4; D not certain. The ends were cut back, 1 base at V and 10 bases at J, with 14 bases in the middle. The germline CDR1 and CDR2 sequences are LGHNT and FRNRAP. This CDR3 comprises 14 residues.

There are a few counts of this clonotype. The V and J genes are TRBV19 and TRBJ2-2; D perhaps matches TRBD2 (5 bases). The length of the CDR3 is 14 residues. With 7 bases removed from V and 1 base from J, the gap between germline ends came to 10 bases. Germline V gene lookup returns CDR1 LNHDA and CDR2 SQIVND (reference sequence). DNA for the CDR3: TGTGCCAGTAAAGCGGACCTGAACACCGGGGAGCTGTTTTTT. Protein sequence: CASKADLNTGELFF.

This clonotype was counted a few times. The V gene is TRBV4-1, the J gene TRBJ2-3; no clear D. CDR3 length equals 16 residues. With 1 base removed from V and 2 bases from J, the gap between germline ends came to 13 bases. CDR1 MGHRA and CDR2 YSYEKL come from the germline V gene. CDR3 DNA sequence: TGCGCCAGCAGCCAAGGGAGCGCCGATTACACAGATACGCAGTATTTT. As protein: CASSQGSADYTDTQYF.

This clonotype has more than one count but fewer than ten. V usage is TRBV6-5 and J usage is TRBJ2-3; a weak D match, TRBD2 (5 bases). Per germline, CDR1 MNHEY and CDR2 SVGAGI. The CDR3 loop spans 14 amino acids. Trimming cost V 11 bases and J 0 bases, with 15 bases left between them. The CDR3 DNA sequence: TGTGCCGGGAAAGCGGATGCTAGCACAGATACGCAGTATTTT. Encoded protein: CAGKADASTDTQYF.

This clonotype has a handful of counts. This chain connects TRBV7-2 to TRBJ1-5; D is undetermined. The CDR3 loop spans 14 amino acids. Trimming stripped 4 bases from V and 3 bases from J, with 10 bases between. CDR1 and CDR2 (germline): SGHTA, FQGNSA. The CDR3 DNA is TGTGCCAGCAGCTGGGGATTGAACAATCAGCCCCAGCATTTT. Translating it yields CASSWGLNNQPQHF. The variable domain in full, with the rest retrieved from reference TRBV7-2 and TRBJ1-5, is GAGVSQSPSNKVTEKGKDVELRCDPISGHTALYWYRQSLGQGLEFLIYFQGNSAPDKSGLPSDRFSAERTGGSVSTLTIQRTQQEDSAVYLCASSWGLNNQPQHFGDGTRLSIL.